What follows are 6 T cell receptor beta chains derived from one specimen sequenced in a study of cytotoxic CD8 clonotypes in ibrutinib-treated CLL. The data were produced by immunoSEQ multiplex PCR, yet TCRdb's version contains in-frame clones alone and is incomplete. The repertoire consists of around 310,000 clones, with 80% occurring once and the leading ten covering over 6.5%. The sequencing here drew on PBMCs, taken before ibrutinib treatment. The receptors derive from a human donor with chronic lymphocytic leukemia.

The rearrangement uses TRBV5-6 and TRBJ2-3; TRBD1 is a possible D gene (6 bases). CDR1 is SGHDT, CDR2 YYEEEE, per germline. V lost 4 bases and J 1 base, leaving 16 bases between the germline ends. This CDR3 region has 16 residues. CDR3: CASSLGAAPGTDTQYF. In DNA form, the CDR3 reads TGTGCCAGCAGCCTGGGGGCGGCCCCTGGCACAGATACGCAGTATTTT. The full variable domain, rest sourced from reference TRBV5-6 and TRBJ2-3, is DAGVTQSPTHLIKTRGQQVTLRCSPKSGHDTVSWYQQALGQGPQFIFQYYEEEERQRGNFPDRFSGHQFPNYSSELNVNALLLGDSALYLCASSLGAAPGTDTQYFGPGTRLTVL.

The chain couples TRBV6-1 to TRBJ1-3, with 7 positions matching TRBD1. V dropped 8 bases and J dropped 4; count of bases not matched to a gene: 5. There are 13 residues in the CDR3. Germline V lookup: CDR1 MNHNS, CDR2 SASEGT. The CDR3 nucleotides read TGTGCCAGCTCTGACAGGGAAGGAAACACCATATATTTT. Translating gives CASSDREGNTIYF.

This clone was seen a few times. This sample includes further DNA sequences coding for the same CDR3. CDR3 sequence: CASSLGSTDTQYF. CDR3 sequence (DNA): TGTGCCAGCAGTTTAGGGTCCACAGATACGCAGTATTTT. The chain joins TRBV27 to TRBJ2-3; D not resolved. V lost 2 bases and J lost 2, with 5 bases in between. The germline V gene encodes CDR1 MNHEY and CDR2 SMNVEV (reference sequence). The CDR3 length is 13 residues.

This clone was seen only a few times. The CDR3 nucleotides read TGTGCCAGCAGCACACAGGGGCGCGAGCAGTACTTC. Translating it yields CASSTQGREQYF. This chain links TRBV4-2 with TRBJ2-7, with 7 bases matching TRBD1. CDR3 length equals 12 residues. Losses at the gene ends were 5 bases for V and 6 bases for J; bases not matched to a gene: 4. The germline gives CDR1 LGHNA, CDR2 YNFKEQ.

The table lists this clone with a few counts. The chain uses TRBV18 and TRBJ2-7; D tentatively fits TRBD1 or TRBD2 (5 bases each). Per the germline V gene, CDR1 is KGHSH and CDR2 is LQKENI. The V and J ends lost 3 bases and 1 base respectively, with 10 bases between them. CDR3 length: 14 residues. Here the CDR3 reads CASSPSGRSYEQYF. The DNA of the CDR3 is TGTGCCAGCTCACCTTCGGGACGATCCTACGAGCAGTACTTC.

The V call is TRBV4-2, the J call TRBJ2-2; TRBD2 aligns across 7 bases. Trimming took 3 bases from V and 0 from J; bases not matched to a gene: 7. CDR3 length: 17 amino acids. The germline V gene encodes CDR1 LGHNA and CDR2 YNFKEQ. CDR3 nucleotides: TGTGCCAGCAGCCAGGACCAACTAGCGACGAACACCGGGGAGCTGTTTTTT. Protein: CASSQDQLATNTGELFF.